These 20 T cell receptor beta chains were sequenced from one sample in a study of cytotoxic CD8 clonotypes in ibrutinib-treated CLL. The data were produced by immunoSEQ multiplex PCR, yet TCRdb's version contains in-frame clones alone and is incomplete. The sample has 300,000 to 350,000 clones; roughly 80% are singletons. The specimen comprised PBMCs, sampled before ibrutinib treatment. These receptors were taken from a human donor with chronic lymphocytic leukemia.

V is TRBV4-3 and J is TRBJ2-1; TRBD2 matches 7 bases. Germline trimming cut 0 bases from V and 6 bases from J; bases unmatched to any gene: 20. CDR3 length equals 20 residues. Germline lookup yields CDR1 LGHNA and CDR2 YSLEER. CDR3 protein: CASSQEGGAGWLNGFNEQFF. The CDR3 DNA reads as TGCGCCAGCAGCCAAGAGGGAGGGGCGGGGTGGCTAAATGGATTCAATGAGCAGTTCTTC.

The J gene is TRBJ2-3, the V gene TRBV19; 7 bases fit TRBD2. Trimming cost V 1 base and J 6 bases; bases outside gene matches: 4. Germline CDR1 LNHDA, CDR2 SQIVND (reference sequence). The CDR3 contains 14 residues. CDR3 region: CASSIGETSDTQYF. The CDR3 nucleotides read TGTGCCAGTAGTATAGGGGAGACTAGCGATACGCAGTATTTT.

In DNA form, the CDR3 reads TGTGCCAGCAGCCAAAAGCGGTCTCAAGAGACCCAGTACTTC. Amino acids: CASSQKRSQETQYF. The gene calls are TRBV7-8 and TRBJ2-5; D is perhaps TRBD2 (5 bases). The CDR3 loop spans 14 amino acids. The ends were cut back, 5 bases at V and 2 bases at J, with 12 bases in the middle. The germline V gene encodes CDR1 SGHVS and CDR2 FQNEAQ.

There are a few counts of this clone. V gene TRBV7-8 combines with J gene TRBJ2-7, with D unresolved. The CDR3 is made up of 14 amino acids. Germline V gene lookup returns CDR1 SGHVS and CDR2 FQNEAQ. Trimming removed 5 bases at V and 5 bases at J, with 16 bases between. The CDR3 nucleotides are TGTGCCAGCAGCCTACCCCAAAGGCTGAACGAGCAGTACTTC. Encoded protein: CASSLPQRLNEQYF. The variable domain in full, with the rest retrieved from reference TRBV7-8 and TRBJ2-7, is GAGVSQSPRYKVAKRGQDVALRCDPISGHVSLFWYQQALGQGPEFLTYFQNEAQLDKSGLPSDRFFAERPEGSVSTLKIQRTQQEDSAVYLCASSLPQRLNEQYFGPGTRLTVT.

CDR3 sequence: CASSFPGANVLTF. The CDR3 coding sequence is TGTGCCAGCAGCTTTCCCGGGGCCAACGTCCTGACTTTC. The V call is TRBV7-3, the J call TRBJ2-6; no reliable D call. The germline CDR1 and CDR2 sequences are SGHTA and FQGTGA. Trimming took off 3 bases at V and 4 bases at J, with 4 bases between the two ends. The CDR3 is made up of 13 amino acids.

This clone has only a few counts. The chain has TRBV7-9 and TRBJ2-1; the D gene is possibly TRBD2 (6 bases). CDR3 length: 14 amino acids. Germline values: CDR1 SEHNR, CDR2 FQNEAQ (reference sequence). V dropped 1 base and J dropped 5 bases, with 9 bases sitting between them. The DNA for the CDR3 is TGTGCCAGCAGCTTAGGCGGGAACGACAATGAGCAGTTCTTC. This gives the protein CASSLGGNDNEQFF.

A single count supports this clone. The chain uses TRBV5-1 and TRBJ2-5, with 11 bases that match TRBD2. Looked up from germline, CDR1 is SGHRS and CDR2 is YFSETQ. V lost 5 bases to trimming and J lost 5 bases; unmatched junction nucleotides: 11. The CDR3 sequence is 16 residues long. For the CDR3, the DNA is TGCGCCAGCAGTGTAGCGGGAGGGCCCCTCTCGGAGACCCAGTACTTC. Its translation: CASSVAGGPLSETQYF.

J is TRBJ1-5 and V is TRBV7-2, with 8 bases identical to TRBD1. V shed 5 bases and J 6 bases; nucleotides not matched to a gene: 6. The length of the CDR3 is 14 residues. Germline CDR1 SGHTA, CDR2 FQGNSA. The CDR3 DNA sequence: TGTGCCAGCAGCCCCTCGGGACAGGCTCAGCCCCAGCATTTT. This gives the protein CASSPSGQAQPQHF.

This chain's CDR3 is CASSLEWGGRYNEQFF. In nucleotides, the CDR3 is TGTGCCAGCAGCTTAGAGTGGGGCGGAAGATACAATGAGCAGTTCTTC. This chain joins TRBV11-2 and TRBJ2-1, with D possibly TRBD1 on 5 matching bases. Germline lookup yields CDR1 SGHAT and CDR2 FQNNGV. With 0 bases removed from V and 4 bases from J, the gap between germline ends came to 13 bases. The CDR3 totals 16 residues.

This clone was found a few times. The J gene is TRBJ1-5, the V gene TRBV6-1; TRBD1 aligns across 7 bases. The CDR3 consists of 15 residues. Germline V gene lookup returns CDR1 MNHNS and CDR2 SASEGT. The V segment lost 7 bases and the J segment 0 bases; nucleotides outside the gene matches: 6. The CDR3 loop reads CASTSGTDSNQPQHF. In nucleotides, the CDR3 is TGTGCCAGCACCTCCGGGACAGATAGCAATCAGCCCCAGCATTTT.

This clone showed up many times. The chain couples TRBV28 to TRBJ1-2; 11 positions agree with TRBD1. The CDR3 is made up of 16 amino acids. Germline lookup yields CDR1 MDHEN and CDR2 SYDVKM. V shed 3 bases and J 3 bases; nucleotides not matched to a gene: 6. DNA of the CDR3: TGTGCCAGCAGTTTTACCAGGACAGGGGGCCACTATGGCTACACCTTC. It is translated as CASSFTRTGGHYGYTF.

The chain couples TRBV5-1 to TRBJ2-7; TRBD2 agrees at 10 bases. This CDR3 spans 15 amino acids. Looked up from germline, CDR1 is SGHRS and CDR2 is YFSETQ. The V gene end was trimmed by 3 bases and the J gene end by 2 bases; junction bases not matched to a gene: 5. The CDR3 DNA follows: TGCGCCAGCAGCTCCTTAGCGGGAGGAACCTACGAGCAGTACTTC. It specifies CASSSLAGGTYEQYF.

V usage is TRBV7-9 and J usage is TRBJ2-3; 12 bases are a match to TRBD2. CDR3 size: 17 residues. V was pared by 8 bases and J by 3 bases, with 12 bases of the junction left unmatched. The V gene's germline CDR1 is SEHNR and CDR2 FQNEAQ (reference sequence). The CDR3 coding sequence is TGTGCCAGCGCCCCCCGGATACTAGCGGGAGGAACAGATACGCAGTATTTT. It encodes CASAPRILAGGTDTQYF.

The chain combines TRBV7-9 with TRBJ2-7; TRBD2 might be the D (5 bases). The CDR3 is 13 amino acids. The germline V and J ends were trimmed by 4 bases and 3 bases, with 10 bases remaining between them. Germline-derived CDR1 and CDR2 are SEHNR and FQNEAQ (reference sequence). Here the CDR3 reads CASSWVANYEQYF. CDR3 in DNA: TGTGCCAGCAGCTGGGTAGCGAACTACGAGCAGTACTTC.

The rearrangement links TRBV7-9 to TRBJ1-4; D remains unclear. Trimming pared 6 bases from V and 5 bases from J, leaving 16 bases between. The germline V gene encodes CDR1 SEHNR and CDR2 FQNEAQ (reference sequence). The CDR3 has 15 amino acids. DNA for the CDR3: TGTGCCAGCAGAAGGATGGCCGAACCGAATGAAAAACTGTTTTTT. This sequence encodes CASRRMAEPNEKLFF.

Written as DNA, the CDR3 is TGTGCCAGCAGGATCGACAGTAACACCGGGGAGCTGTTTTTT. Residues: CASRIDSNTGELFF. This chain links TRBV6-6 with TRBJ2-2; D perhaps matches TRBD1 (5 bases). V dropped 6 bases and J dropped 2 bases, with 10 bases sitting between them. The CDR3 totals 14 residues. The germline CDR1 and CDR2 sequences are MNHNY and SVGAGI (reference sequence).

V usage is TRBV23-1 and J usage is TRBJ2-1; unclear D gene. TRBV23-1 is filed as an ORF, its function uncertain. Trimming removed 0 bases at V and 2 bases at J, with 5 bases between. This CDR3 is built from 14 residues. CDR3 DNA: TGCGCCAGCAGTCAATCGACCACCTACAATGAGCAGTTCTTC. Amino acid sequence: CASSQSTTYNEQFF.

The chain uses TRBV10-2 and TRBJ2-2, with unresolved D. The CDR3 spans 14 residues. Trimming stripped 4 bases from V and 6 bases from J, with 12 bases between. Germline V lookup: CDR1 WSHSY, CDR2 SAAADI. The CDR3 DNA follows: TGCGCCAGCAGTGTTTCCGCGTCCCCCGGGGAGCTGTTTTTT. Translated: CASSVSASPGELFF.

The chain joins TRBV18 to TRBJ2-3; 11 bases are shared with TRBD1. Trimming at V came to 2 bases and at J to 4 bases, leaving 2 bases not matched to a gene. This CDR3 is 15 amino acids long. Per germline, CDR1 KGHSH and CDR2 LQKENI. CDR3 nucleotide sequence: TGTGCCAGCTCACCAATGGGACAGGGGGCAGATACGCAGTATTTT. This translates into CASSPMGQGADTQYF.

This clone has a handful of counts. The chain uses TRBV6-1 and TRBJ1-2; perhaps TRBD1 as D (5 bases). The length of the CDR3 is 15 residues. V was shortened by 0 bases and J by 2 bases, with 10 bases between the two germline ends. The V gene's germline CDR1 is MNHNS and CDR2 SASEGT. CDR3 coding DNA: TGTGCCAGCAGTGAAGCGTTGGGGCGGAACTATGGCTACACCTTC. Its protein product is CASSEALGRNYGYTF.